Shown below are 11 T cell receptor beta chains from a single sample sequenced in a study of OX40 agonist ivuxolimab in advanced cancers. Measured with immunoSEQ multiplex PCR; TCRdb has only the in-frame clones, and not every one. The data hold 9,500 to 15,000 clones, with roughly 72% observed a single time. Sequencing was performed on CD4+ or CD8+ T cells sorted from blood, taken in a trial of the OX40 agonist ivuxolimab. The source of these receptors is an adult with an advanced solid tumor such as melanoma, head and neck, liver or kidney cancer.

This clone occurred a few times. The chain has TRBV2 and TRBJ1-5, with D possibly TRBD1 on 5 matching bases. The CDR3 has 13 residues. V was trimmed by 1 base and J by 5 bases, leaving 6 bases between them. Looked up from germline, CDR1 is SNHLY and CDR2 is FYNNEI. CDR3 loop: CASSEGGYQPQHF. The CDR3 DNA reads TGTGCCAGCAGTGAAGGGGGGTATCAGCCCCAGCATTTT. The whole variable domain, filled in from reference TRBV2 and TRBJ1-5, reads EPEVTQTPSHQVTQMGQEVILRCVPISNHLYFYWYRQILGQKVEFLVSFYNNEISEKSEIFDDQFSVERPDGSNFTLKIRSTKLEDSAMYFCASSEGGYQPQHFGDGTRLSIL.

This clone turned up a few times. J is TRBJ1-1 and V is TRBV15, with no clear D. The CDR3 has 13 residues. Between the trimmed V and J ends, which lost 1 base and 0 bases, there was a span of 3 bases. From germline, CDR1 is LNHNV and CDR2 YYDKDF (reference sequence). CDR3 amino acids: CATSRGMNTEAFF. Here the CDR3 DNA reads TGTGCCACCAGCAGAGGTATGAACACTGAAGCTTTCTTT.

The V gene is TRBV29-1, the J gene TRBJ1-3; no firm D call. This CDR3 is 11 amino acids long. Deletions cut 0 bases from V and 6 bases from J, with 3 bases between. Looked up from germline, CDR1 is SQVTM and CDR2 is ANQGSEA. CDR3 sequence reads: CSVEEINTIYF. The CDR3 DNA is TGCAGCGTTGAAGAAATAAACACCATATATTTT.

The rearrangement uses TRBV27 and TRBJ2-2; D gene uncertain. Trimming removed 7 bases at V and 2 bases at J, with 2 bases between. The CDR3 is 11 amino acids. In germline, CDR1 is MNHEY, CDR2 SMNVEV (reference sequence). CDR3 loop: CASTNTGELFF. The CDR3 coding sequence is TGTGCCAGCACCAACACCGGGGAGCTGTTTTTT.

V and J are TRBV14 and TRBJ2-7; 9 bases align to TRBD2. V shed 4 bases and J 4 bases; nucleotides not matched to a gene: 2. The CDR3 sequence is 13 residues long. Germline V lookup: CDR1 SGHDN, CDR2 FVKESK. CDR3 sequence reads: CASSPTSGYEQYF. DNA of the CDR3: TGTGCCAGCAGCCCGACTAGCGGATACGAGCAGTACTTC.

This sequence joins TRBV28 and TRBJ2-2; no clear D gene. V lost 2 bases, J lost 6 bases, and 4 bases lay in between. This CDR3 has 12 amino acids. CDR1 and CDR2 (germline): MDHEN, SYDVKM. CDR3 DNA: TGTGCCAGCAGTTTACCGGCCGGGGAGCTGTTTTTT. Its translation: CASSLPAGELFF.

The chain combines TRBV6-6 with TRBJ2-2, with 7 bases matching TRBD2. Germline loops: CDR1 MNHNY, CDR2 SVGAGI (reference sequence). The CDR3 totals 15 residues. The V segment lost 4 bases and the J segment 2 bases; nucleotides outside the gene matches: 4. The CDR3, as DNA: TGTGCCAGCAGTTGGGACTACACAAACACCGGGGAGCTGTTTTTT. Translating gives CASSWDYTNTGELFF.

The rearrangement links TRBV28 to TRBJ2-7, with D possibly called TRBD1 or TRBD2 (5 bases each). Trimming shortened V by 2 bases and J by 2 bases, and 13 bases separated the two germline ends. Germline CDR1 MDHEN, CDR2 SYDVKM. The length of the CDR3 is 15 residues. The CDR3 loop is CASSLRGLTTYEQYF. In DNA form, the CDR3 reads TGTGCCAGCAGTTTAAGGGGTTTGACTACCTACGAGCAGTACTTC.

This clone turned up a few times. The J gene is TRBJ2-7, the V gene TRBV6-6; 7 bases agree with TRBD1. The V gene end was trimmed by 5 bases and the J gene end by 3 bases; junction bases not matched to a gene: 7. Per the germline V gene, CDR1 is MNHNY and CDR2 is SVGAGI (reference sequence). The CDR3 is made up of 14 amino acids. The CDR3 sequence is CASSPGGFIYEQYF. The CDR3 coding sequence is TGTGCCAGCAGTCCAGGGGGATTTATCTACGAGCAGTACTTC.

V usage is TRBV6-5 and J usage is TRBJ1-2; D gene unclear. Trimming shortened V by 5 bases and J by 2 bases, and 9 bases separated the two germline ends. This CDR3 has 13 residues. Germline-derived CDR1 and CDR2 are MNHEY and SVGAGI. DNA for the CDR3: TGTGCCAGCAGTCCCGACGGGAACTATGGCTACACCTTC. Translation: CASSPDGNYGYTF.

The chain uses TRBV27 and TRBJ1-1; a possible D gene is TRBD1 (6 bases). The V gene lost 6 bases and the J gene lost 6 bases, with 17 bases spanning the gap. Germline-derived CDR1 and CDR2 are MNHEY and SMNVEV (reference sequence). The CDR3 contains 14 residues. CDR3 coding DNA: TGTGCCAGCAGCCCGGGCGGGGGCCTGGCTGAAGCTTTCTTT. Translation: CASSPGGGLAEAFF.